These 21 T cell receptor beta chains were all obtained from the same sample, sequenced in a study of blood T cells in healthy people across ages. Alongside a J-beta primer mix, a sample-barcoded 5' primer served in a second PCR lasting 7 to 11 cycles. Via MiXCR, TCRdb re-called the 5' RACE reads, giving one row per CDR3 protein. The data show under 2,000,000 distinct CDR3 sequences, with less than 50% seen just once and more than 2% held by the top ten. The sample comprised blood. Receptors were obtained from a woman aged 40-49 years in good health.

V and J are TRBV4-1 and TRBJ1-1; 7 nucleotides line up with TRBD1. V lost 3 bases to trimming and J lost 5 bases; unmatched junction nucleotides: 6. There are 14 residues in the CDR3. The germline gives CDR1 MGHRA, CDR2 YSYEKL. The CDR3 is CASSHQGVGTEAFF. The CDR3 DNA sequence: TGCGCCAGCAGCCACCAGGGGGTGGGTACTGAAGCTTTCTTT.

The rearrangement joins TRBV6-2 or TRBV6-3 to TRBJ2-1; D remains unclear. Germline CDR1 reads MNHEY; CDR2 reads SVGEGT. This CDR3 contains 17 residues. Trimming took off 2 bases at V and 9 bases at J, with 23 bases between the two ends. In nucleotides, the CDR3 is TGTGCCAGCAGTTACCCCCAGCTTTCTCCTTCTAACAGTGAGCAGTTCTTC. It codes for CASSYPQLSPSNSEQFF.

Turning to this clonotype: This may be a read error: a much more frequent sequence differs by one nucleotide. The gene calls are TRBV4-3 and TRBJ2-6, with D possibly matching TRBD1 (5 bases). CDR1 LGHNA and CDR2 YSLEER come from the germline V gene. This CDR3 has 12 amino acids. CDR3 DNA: TGCGCCAGCCTCTCTGGGGCCAACATCCTGACTTTC. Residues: CASLSGANILTF.

The CDR3 here is CASSYWDGSYNEQFF. CDR3 bases: TGTGCCAGCAGTTACTGGGACGGCTCCTACAATGAGCAGTTCTTC. The chain is built from TRBV6-2 or TRBV6-3 and TRBJ2-1, with D perhaps assigned TRBD1 or TRBD2 (5 bases each). Germline CDR1 reads MNHEY; CDR2 reads SVGEGT. The CDR3 has 15 residues. Trimming cost V 1 base and J 0 bases, with 7 bases left between them.

The CDR3 nucleotides are TGCAGTGCTAGAGCGACAGGGATGAATCAGCCCCAGCATTTT. Translation gives CSARATGMNQPQHF. The chain recombines TRBV20-1 with TRBJ1-5, with 7 bases aligning to TRBD1. CDR3 size: 14 residues. The V gene end was trimmed by 1 base and the J gene end by 4 bases; junction bases not matched to a gene: 4. Germline CDR1 reads DFQATT; CDR2 reads SNEGSKA (reference sequence).

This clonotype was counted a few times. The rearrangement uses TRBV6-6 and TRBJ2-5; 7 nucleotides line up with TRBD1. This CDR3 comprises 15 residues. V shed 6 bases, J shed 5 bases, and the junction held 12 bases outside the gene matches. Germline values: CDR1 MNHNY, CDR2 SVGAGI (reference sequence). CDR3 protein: CASRLGQTTWETQYF. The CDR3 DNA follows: TGTGCCAGCAGACTGGGACAGACAACCTGGGAGACCCAGTACTTC.

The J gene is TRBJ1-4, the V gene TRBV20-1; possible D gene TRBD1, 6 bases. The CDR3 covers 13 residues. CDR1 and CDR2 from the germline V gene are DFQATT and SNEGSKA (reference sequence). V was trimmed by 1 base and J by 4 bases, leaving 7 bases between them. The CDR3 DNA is TGCAGTGCTAGAGTAGGGGGTAATGAAAAACTGTTTTTT. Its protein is CSARVGGNEKLFF.

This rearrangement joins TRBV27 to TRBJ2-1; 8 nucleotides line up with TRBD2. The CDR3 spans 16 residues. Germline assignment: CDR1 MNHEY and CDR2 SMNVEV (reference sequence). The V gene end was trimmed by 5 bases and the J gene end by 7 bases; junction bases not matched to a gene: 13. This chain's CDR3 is CASSPWSGGVGNEQFF. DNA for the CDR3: TGTGCCAGCAGTCCCTGGTCCGGGGGGGTAGGGAATGAGCAGTTCTTC.

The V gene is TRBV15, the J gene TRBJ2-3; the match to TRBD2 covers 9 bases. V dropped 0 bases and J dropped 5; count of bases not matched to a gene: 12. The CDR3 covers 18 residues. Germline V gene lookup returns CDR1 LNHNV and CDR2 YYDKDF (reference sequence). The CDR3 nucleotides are TGTGCCACCAGCAGAGATAGAGAGACTAGCGGTGCGGGAGATACGCAGTATTTT. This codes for CATSRDRETSGAGDTQYF.

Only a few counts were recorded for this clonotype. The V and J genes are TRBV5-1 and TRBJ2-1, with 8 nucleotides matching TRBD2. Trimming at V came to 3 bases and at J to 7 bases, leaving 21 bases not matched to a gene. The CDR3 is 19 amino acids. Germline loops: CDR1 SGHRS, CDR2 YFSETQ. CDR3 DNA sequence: TGCGCCAGCAGCTCCCCAATAAGTCCGGGACTAGTTACGGTGAATGAGCAGTTCTTC. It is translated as CASSSPISPGLVTVNEQFF. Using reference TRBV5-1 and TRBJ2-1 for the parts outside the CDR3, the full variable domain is KAGVTQTPRYLIKTRGQQVTLSCSPISGHRSVSWYQQTPGQGLQFLFEYFSETQRNKGNFPGRFSGRQFSNSRSEMNVSTLELGDSALYLCASSSPISPGLVTVNEQFFGPGTRLTVL.

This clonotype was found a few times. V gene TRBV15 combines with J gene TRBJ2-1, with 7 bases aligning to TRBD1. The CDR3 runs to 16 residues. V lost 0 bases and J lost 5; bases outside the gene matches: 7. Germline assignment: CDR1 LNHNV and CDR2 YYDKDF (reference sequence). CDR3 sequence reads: CATSREGRGTNNEQFF. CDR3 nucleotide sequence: TGTGCCACCAGCAGAGAGGGCAGGGGGACAAACAATGAGCAGTTCTTC.

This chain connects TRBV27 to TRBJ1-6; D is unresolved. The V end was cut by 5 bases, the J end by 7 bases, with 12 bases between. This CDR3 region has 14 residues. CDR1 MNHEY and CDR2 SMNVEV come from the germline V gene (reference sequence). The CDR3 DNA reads TGTGCCAGCAGTCTCCGGGCCTGGAATTCACCCCTCCACTTT. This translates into CASSLRAWNSPLHF.

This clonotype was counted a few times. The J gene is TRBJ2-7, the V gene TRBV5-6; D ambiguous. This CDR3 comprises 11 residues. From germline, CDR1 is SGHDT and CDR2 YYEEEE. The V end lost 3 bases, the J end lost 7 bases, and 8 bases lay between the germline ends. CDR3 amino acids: CASSSAWEQYF. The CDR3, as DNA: TGTGCCAGCAGCTCCGCTTGGGAGCAGTACTTC.

This CDR3 is CASSRQASGNPYEQYF. DNA of the CDR3: TGTGCCAGCAGCCGGCAGGCTAGCGGGAATCCCTACGAGCAGTACTTC. The chain links TRBV4-2 to TRBJ2-7; 9 positions match TRBD2. J gave up 2 bases and V 4 bases, and 9 bases lay outside the gene matches. There are 16 residues in the CDR3. Looked up from germline, CDR1 is LGHNA and CDR2 is YNFKEQ.

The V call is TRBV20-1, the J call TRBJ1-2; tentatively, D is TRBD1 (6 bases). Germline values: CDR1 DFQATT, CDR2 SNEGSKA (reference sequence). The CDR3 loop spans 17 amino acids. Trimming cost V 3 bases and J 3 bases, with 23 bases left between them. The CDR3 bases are TGCAGTGCTAGCTCCGGGACAAGGGGTCCCCTCGACTATGGCTACACCTTC. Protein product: CSASSGTRGPLDYGYTF.

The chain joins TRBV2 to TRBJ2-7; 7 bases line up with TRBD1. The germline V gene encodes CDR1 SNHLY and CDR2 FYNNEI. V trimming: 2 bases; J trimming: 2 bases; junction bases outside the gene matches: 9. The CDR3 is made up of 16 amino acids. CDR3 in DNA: TGTGCCAGCAGTGAAAGAGGGGTGGGACAGCCCTACGAGCAGTACTTC. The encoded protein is CASSERGVGQPYEQYF.

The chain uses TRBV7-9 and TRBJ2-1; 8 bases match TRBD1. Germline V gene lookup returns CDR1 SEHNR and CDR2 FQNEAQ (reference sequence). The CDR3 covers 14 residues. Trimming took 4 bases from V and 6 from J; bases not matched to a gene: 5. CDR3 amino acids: CASSSQGAFNEQFF. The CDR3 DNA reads TGTGCCAGCAGCTCCCAGGGGGCGTTCAATGAGCAGTTCTTC. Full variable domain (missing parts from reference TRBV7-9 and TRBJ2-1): DTGVSQNPRHKITKRGQNVTFRCDPISEHNRLYWYRQTLGQGPEFLTYFQNEAQLEKSRLLSDRFSAERPKGSFSTLEIQRTEQGDSAMYLCASSSQGAFNEQFFGPGTRLTVL.

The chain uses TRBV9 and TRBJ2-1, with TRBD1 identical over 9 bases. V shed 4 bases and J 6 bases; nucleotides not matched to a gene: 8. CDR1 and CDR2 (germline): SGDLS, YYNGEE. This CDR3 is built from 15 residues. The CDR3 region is CASSPRTGEVNEQFF. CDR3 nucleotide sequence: TGTGCCAGCAGCCCCCGGACAGGGGAGGTCAATGAGCAGTTCTTC.

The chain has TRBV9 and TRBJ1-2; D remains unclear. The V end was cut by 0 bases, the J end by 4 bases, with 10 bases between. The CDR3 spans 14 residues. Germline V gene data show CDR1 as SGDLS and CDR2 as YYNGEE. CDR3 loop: CASSVEGSLYGYTF. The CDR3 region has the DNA TGTGCCAGCAGCGTAGAGGGCAGCCTCTATGGCTACACCTTC. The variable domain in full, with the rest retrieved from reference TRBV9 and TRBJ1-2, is DSGVTQTPKHLITATGQRVTLRCSPRSGDLSVYWYQQSLDQGLQFLIQYYNGEERAKGNILERFSAQQFPDLHSELNLSSLELGDSALYFCASSVEGSLYGYTFGSGTRLTVV.

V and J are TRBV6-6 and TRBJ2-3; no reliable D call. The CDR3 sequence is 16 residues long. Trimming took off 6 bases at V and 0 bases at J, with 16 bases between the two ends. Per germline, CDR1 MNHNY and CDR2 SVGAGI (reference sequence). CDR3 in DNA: TGTGCCAGCAGGGCGGAGTCTGAGATTAGCACAGATACGCAGTATTTT. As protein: CASRAESEISTDTQYF.

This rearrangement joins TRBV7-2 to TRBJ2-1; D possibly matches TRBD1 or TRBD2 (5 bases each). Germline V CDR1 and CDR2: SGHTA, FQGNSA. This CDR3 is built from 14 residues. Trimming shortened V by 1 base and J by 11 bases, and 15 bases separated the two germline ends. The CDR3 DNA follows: TGTACCAGCAGCTTAGACCGCCGGGACCCCAAGCAGTTCTTC. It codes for CTSSLDRRDPKQFF.